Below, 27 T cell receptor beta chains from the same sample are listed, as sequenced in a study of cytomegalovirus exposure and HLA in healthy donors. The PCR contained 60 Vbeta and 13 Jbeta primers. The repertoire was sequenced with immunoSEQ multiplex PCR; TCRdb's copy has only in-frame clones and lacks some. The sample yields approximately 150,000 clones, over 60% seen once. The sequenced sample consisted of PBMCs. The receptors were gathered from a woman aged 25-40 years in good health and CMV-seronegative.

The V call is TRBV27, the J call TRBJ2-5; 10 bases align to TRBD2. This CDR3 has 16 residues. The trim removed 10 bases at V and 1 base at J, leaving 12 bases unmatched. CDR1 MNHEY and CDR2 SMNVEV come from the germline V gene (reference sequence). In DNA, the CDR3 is TGTGCCACAAAAGGGGGTAGCGGGAGGTCCCAAGAGACCCAGTACTTC. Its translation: CATKGGSGRSQETQYF.

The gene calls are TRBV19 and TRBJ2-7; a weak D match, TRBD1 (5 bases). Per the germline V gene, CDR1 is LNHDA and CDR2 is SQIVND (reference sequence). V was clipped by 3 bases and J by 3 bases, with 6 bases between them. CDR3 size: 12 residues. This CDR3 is CASSMGHYEQYF. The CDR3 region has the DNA TGTGCCAGTAGTATGGGGCACTACGAGCAGTACTTC.

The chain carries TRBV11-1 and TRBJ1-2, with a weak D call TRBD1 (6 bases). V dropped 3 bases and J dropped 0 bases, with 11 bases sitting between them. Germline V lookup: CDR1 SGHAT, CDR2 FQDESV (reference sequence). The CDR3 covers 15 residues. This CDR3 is CASSFRGEANYGYTF. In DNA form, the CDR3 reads TGTGCCAGCAGCTTCAGGGGCGAAGCTAACTATGGCTACACCTTC. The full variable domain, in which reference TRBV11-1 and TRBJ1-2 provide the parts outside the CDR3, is EAEVAQSPRYKITEKSQAVAFWCDPISGHATLYWYRQILGQGPELLVQFQDESVVDDSQLPKDRFSAERLKGVDSTLKIQPAELGDSAMYLCASSFRGEANYGYTFGSGTRLTVV.

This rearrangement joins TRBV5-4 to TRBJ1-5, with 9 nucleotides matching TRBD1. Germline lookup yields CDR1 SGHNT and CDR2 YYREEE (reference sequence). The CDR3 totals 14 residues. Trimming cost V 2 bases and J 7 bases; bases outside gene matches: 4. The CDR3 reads CASSLQGAGQPQHF. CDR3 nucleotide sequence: TGTGCCAGCAGCTTACAGGGGGCCGGACAGCCCCAGCATTTT.

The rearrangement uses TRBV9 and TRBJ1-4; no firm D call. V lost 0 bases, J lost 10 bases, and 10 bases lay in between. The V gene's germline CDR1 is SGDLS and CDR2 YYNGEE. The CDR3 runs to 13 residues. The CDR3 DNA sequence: TGTGCCAGCAGCGTAGAGCAAAACGGAAAACTGTTTTTT. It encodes CASSVEQNGKLFF.

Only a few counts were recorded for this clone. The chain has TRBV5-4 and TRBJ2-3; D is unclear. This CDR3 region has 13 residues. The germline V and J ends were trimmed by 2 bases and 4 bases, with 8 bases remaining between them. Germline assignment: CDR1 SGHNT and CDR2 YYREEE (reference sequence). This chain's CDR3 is CASSFEAADTQYF. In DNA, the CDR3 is TGTGCCAGCAGCTTTGAAGCCGCAGATACGCAGTATTTT.

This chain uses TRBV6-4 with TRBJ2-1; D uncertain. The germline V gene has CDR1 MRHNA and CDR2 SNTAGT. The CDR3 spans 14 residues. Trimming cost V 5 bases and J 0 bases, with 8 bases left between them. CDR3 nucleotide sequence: TGTGCCAGCAGTCCGAAGAGCTCCTACAATGAGCAGTTCTTC. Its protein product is CASSPKSSYNEQFF.

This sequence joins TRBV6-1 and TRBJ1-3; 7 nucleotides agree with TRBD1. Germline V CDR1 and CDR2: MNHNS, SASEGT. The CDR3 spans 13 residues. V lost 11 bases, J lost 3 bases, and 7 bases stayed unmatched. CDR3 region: CAGETGLGNTIYF. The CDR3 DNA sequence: TGTGCCGGCGAGACAGGGCTTGGAAACACCATATATTTT.

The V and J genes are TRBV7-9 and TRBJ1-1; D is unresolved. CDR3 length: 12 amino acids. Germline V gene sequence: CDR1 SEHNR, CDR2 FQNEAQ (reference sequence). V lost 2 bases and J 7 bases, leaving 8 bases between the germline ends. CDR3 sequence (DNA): TGTGCCAGCAGCTTATCCGAGCTTGAAGCTTTCTTT. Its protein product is CASSLSELEAFF.

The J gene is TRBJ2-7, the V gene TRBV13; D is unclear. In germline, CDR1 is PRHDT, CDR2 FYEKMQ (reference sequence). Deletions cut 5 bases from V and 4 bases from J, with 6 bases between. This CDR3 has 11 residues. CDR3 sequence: CASSLRYEQYF. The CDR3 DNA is TGTGCCAGCAGCCTTCGGTACGAGCAGTACTTC. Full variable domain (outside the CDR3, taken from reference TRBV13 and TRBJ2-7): AAGVIQSPRHLIKEKRETATLKCYPIPRHDTVYWYQQGPGQDPQFLISFYEKMQSDKGSIPDRFSAQQFSDYHSELNMSSLELGDSALYFCASSLRYEQYFGPGTRLTVT.

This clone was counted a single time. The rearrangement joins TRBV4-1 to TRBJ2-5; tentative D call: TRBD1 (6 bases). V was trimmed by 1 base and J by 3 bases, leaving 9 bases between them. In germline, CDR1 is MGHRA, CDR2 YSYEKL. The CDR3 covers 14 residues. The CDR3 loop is CASSQVSGEETQYF. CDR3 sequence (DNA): TGCGCCAGCAGCCAAGTCTCAGGGGAAGAGACCCAGTACTTC.

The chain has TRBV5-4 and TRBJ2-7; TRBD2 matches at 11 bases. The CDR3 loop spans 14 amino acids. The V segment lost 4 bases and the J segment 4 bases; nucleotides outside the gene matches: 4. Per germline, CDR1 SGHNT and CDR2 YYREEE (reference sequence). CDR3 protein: CASSPGTSGYEQYF. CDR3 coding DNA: TGTGCCAGCAGCCCCGGGACTAGCGGTTACGAGCAGTACTTC.

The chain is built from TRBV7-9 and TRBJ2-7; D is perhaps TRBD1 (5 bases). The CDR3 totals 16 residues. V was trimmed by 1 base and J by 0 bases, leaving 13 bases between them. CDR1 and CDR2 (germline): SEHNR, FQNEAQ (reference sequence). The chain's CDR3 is CASSLDRGLSSYEQYF. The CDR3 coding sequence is TGTGCCAGCAGCTTAGATAGGGGCCTTAGCTCCTACGAGCAGTACTTC.

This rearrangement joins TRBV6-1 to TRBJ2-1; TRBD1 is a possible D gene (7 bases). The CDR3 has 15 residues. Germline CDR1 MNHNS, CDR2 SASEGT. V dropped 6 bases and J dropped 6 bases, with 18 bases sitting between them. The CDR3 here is CASRSGGTNFNEQFF. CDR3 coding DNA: TGTGCCAGCAGATCAGGGGGGACGAATTTCAATGAGCAGTTCTTC.

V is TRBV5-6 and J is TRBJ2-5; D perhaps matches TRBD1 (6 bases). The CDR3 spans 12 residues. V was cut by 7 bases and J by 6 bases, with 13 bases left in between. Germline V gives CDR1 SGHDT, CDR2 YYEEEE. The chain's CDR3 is CASGIQGQTQYF. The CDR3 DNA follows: TGTGCCAGCGGGATCCAGGGGCAGACCCAGTACTTC.

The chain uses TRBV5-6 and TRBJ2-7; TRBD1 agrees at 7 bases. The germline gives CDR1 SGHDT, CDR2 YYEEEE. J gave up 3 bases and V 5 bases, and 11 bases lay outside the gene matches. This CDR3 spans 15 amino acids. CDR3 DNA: TGTGCCAGCAGTGCCGGACAGGAGATACTCTACGAGCAGTACTTC. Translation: CASSAGQEILYEQYF.

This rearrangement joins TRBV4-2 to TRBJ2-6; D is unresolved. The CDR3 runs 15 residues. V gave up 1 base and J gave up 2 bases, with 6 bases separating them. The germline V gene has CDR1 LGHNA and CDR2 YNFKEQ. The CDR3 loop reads CASSQGFTGANVLTF. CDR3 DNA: TGTGCCAGCAGCCAAGGTTTTACTGGGGCCAACGTCCTGACTTTC.

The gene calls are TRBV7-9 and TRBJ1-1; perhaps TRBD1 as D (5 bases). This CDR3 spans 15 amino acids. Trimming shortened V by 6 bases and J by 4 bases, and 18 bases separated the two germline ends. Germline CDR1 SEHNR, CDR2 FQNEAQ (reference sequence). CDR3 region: CASRVGGAPGTEAFF. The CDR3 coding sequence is TGTGCCAGCAGAGTAGGAGGGGCCCCAGGCACTGAAGCTTTCTTT.

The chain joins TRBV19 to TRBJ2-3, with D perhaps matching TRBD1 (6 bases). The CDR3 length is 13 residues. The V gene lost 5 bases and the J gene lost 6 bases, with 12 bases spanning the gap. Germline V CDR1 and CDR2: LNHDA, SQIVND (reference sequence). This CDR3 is CASSQGIVDTQYF. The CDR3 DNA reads TGTGCCAGTAGTCAGGGGATAGTGGATACGCAGTATTTT.

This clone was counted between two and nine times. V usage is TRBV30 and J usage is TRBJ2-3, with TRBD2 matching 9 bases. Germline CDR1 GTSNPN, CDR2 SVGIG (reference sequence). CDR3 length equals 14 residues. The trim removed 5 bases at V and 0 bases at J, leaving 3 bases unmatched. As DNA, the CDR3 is TGTGCCTGGGTAGCGGGAGTAAGCACAGATACGCAGTATTTT. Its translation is CAWVAGVSTDTQYF.

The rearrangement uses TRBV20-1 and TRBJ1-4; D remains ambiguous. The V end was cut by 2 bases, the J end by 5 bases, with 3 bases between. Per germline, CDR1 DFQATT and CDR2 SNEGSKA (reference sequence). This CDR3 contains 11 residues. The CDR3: CSARLNEKLFF. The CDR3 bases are TGCAGTGCTAGACTAAATGAAAAACTGTTTTTT.

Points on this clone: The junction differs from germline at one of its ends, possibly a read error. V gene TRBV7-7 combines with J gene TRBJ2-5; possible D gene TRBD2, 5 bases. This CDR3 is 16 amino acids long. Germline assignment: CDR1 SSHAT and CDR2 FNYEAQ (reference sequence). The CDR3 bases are TGTGCTAGCAGCCCGTTGGAGGAGCGGAATTATGAGACCCAGTACTTC. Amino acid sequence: CASSPLEERNYETQYF.

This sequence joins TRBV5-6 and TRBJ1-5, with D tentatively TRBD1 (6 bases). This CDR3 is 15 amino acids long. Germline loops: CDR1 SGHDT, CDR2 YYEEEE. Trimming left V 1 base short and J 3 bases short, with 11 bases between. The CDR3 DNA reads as TGTGCCAGCAGCTTGTTCAGGGGATTCAATCAGCCCCAGCATTTT. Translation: CASSLFRGFNQPQHF.

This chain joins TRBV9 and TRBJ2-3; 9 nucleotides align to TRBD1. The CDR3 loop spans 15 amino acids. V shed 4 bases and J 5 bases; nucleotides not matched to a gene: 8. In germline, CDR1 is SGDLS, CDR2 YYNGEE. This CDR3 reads CASSTTGGAGDTQYF. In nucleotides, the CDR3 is TGTGCCAGCAGCACCACAGGGGGCGCGGGAGATACGCAGTATTTT.

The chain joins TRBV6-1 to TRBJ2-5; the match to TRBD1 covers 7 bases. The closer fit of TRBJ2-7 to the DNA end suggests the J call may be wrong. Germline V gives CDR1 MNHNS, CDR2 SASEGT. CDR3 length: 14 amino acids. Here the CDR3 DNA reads TGTGCCAGCCACGCTCGAGGGGGCGATTACGAGCAGTACTTC. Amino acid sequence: CASHARGGDYEQYF.

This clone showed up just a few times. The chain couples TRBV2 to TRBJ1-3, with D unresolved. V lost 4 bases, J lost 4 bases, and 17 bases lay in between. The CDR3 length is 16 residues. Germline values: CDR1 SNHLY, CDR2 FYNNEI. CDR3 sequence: CASSVGAVGRGNTIYF. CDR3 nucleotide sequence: TGTGCCAGCAGTGTAGGAGCGGTCGGAAGGGGAAACACCATATATTTT.

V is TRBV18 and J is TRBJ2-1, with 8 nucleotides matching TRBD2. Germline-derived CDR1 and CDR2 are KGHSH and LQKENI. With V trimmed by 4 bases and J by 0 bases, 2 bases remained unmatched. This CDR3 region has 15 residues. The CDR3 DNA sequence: TGTGCCAGCTCACTAGCGGGGAGCTCCTACAATGAGCAGTTCTTC. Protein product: CASSLAGSSYNEQFF.